What follows describes a single TCR beta chain. The antigen is unknown. A library of TCRbeta sequences, prepared with unique molecular identifiers, was generated. TCRdb processed the PCR reads anew with MiXCR; each CDR3 protein has one entry. The profile shows 700,000 to 850,000 distinct CDR3 sequences, around 15% of them singletons. This record comes from a study of T-cell reconstitution after alpha-beta-depleted transplantation in children. Study conclusions and caveats: Surviving recipient T cells and thymic progenitors accounted for the high day-60 TCRbeta diversity observed in some patients. Reported findings indicate that, about two months after transplant, alpha-beta T cells came from several hundred expanded clones, which were derived from non-depleted graft cells. T-cell counts and diversity at one year following transplant were attributed mainly to newly produced T cells.

CDR1 is DFQATT, CDR2 SNEGSKA, per germline (reference sequence). The length of the CDR3 is 14 residues. The trim removed 8 bases at V and 8 bases at J, leaving 15 bases unmatched. Sequences were derived from PBMCs, mostly from graft donor cells, sampled 360 days after TCRalphabeta/CD19-depleted stem cell transplant. The V and J genes are TRBV20-1 and TRBJ2-3; 8 bases fit TRBD2. The receptor was isolated from a male patient between 10 and 17 years old who had a stem cell transplant for acute lymphoblastic leukemia, so the T cells may come from the graft donor. The CDR3 DNA follows: TGCAGTACCGGGGGACTAGTTGTTTCCGCTACGCAGTATTTT. Translating gives CSTGGLVVSATQYF.